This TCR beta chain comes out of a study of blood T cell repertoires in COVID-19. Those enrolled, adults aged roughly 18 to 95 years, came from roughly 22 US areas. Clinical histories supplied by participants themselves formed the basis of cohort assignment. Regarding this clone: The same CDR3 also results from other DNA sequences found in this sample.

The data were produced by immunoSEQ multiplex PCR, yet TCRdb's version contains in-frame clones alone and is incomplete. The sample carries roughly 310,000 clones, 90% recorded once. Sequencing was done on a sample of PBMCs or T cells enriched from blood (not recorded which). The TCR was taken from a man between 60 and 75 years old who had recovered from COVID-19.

CDR3 in amino acids: CAWSSTGNQPQHF. Here the CDR3 DNA reads TGTGCCTGGAGTTCCACTGGTAATCAGCCCCAGCATTTT. This sequence joins TRBV30 and TRBJ1-5; D gene unclear. CDR3 length: 13 amino acids. Germline CDR1 is GTSNPN and CDR2 is SVGIG (reference sequence). V was trimmed by 2 bases and J by 4 bases, leaving 9 bases between them.